A single TCR beta chain is shown here with its context. The CDR3 consists of 16 residues. J was trimmed by 2 bases and V by 5 bases; bases with no gene match: 9. The germline gives CDR1 SGHTA, CDR2 FQGNSA. This sample was included in a study of OX40 agonist ivuxolimab in advanced cancers. Generated by immunoSEQ multiplex PCR, the TCRdb table keeps only in-frame clones and is missing some. Among some 77,000 clones, about 93% were seen once, and the ten largest hold about 0.32%. The receptor's source is an adult with an advanced solid tumor such as melanoma, head and neck, liver or kidney cancer. This chain links TRBV7-2 with TRBJ1-3; 7 bases align to TRBD1. Source: CD4+ or CD8+ T cells sorted from blood, taken in a trial of the OX40 agonist ivuxolimab. CDR3 loop: CASSPLRDSPGNTIYF. DNA for the CDR3: TGTGCCAGCAGCCCACTAAGGGACAGCCCTGGAAACACCATATATTTT.